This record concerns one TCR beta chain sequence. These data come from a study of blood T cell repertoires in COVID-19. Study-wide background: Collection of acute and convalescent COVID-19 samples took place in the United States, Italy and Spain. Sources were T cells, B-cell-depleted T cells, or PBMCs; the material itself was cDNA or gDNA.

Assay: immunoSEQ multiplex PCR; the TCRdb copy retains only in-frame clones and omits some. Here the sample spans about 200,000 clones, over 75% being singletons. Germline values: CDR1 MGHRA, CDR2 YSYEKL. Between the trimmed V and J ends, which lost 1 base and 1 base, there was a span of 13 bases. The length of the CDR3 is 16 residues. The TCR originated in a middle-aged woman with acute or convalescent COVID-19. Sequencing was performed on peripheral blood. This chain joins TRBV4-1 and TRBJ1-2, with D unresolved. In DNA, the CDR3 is TGCGCCAGCAGCCAAGTAGGAGGGATTGGTAACTATGGCTACACCTTC. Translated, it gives CASSQVGGIGNYGYTF.